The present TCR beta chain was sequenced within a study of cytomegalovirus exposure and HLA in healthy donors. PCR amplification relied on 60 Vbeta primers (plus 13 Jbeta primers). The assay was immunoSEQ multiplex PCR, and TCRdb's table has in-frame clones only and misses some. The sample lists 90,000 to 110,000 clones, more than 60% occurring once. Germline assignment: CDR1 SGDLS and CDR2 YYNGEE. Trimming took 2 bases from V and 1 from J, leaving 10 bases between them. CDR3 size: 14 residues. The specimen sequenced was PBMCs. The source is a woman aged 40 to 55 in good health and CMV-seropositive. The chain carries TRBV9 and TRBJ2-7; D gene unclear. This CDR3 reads CASSVGSGSYEQYF. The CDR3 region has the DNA TGTGCCAGCAGCGTCGGTTCGGGTTCCTACGAGCAGTACTTC.